Below, 7 T cell receptor beta chains from the same sample are listed, as sequenced in a study of blood T cell repertoires in COVID-19. Only in-frame clones appear in the TCRdb table, and some are missing; sequencing was by immunoSEQ multiplex PCR. Of about 200,000 clones in the sample, around three quarters were seen once. Material: peripheral blood. Receptor source: a woman in her 70s with acute or convalescent COVID-19.

This chain uses TRBV2 with TRBJ2-3; D gene unclear. The CDR3 loop spans 15 amino acids. V was cut by 4 bases and J by 0 bases, with 11 bases left in between. Per the germline V gene, CDR1 is SNHLY and CDR2 is FYNNEI. The CDR3 DNA follows: TGTGCCAGCAGTGGGGCAACGTCTAGCACAGATACGCAGTATTTT. This encodes CASSGATSSTDTQYF.

This sequence joins TRBV7-9 and TRBJ2-5; the D gene is possibly TRBD2 (6 bases). Per the germline V gene, CDR1 is SEHNR and CDR2 is FQNEAQ (reference sequence). The CDR3 consists of 17 residues. Trimming cost V 4 bases and J 5 bases, with 23 bases left between them. The chain's CDR3 is CASSSRVVPGGGETQYF. DNA for the CDR3: TGTGCCAGCAGCTCGCGGGTGGTGCCAGGTGGAGGGGAGACCCAGTACTTC.

This rearrangement joins TRBV19 to TRBJ2-6, with D maybe TRBD2 (6 bases). Between the trimmed V and J ends, which lost 7 bases and 0 bases, there was a span of 10 bases. Germline values: CDR1 LNHDA, CDR2 SQIVND (reference sequence). The CDR3 has 15 residues. CDR3 protein: CASTPGGSGANVLTF. CDR3 coding DNA: TGTGCCAGTACCCCCGGGGGCTCTGGGGCCAACGTCCTGACTTTC. Looking up the rest from reference TRBV19 and TRBJ2-6 gives the full variable domain: DGGITQSPKYLFRKEGQNVTLSCEQNLNHDAMYWYRQDPGQGLRLIYYSQIVNDFQKGDIAEGYSVSREKKESFPLTVTSAQKNPTAFYLCASTPGGSGANVLTFGAGSRLTVL.

This clone has a handful of counts. The CDR3 loop reads CASSGTGDGYTF. The CDR3 coding sequence is TGTGCCAGCAGTGGGACAGGGGACGGCTACACCTTC. The chain combines TRBV2 with TRBJ1-2; 9 bases map to TRBD1. CDR1 and CDR2 (germline): SNHLY, FYNNEI. The CDR3 covers 12 residues. The V gene end was trimmed by 4 bases and the J gene end by 8 bases; junction bases not matched to a gene: 2.

The chain employs TRBV2 and TRBJ2-3, with D unresolved. The V and J ends lost 6 bases and 5 bases respectively, with 9 bases between them. Germline-derived CDR1 and CDR2 are SNHLY and FYNNEI. This CDR3 has 12 amino acids. The CDR3 loop is CASSRSEDTQYF. The CDR3 bases are TGTGCCAGCAGCCGATCAGAAGATACGCAGTATTTT.

The V gene is TRBV6-2 or TRBV6-3, the J gene TRBJ2-1, with D unclear. The CDR3 runs to 12 residues. Germline assignment: CDR1 MNHEY and CDR2 SVGEGT. V lost 2 bases to trimming and J lost 6 bases, with 5 bases between them. CDR3 in DNA: TGTGCCAGCAGTTACAGCCTCAATGAGCAGTTCTTC. It is translated as CASSYSLNEQFF.

The chain combines TRBV20-1 with TRBJ2-3; 10 bases line up with TRBD2. The CDR3 runs 14 residues. V dropped 3 bases and J dropped 3; count of bases not matched to a gene: 3. The germline CDR1 and CDR2 sequences are DFQATT and SNEGSKA (reference sequence). The CDR3 is CSASGSGGTDTQYF. Here the CDR3 DNA reads TGCAGTGCTAGTGGTAGCGGGGGGACAGATACGCAGTATTTT.